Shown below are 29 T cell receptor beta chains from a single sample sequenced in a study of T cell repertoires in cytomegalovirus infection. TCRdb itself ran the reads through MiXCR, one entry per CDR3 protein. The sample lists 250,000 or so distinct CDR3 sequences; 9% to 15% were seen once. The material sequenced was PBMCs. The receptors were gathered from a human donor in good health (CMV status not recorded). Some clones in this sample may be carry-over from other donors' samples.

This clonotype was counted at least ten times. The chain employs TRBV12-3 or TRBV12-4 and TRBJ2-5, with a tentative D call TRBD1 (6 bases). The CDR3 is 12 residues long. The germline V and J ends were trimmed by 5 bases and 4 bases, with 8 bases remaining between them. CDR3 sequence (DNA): TGTGCCAGCAGTAGCAGGGGAGAGACCCAGTACTTC. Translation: CASSSRGETQYF.

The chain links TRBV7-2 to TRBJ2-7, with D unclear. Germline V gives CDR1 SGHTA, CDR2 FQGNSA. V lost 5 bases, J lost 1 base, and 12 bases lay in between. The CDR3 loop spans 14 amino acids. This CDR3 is CASSPYRVSYEQYF. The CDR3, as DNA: TGTGCCAGCAGCCCATACCGGGTGTCCTACGAGCAGTACTTC.

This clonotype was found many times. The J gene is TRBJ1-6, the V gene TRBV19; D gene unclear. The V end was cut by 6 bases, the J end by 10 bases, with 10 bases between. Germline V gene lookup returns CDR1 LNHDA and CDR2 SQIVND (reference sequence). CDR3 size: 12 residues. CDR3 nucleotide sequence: TGTGCCAGTAGCTTTAGAGAATCACCCCTCCACTTT. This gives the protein CASSFRESPLHF.

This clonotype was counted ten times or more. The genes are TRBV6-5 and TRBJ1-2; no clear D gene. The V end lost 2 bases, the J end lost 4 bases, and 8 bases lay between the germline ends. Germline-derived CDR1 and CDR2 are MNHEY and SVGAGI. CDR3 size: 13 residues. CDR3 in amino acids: CASSYGQVYGYTF. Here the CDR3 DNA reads TGTGCCAGCAGTTACGGGCAGGTCTATGGCTACACCTTC.

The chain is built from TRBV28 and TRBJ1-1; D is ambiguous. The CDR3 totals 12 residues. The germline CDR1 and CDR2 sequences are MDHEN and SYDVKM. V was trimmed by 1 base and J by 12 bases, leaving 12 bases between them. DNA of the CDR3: TGTGCCAGCAGTTTATACCCAGATTTATCTTTCTTT. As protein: CASSLYPDLSFF.

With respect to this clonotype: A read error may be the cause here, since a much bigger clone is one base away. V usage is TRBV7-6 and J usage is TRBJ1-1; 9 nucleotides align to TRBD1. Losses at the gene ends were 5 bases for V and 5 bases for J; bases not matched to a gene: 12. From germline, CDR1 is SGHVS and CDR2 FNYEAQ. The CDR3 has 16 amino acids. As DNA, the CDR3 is TGTGCCAGCAGCCCATGCACAGGGGGCGCGAATACTGAAGCTTTCTTT. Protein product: CASSPCTGGANTEAFF. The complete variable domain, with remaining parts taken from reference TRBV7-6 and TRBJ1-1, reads GAGVSQSPRYKVTKRGQDVALRCDPISGHVSLYWYRQALGQGPEFLTYFNYEAQQDKSGLPNDRFSAERPEGSISTLTIQRTEQRDSAMYRCASSPCTGGANTEAFFGQGTRLTVV.

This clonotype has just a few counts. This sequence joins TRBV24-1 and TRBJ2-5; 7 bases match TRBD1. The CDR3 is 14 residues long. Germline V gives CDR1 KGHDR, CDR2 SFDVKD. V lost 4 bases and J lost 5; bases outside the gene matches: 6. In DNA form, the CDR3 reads TGTGCCACCAGTGAACGGGACAGATGGGAGACCCAGTACTTC. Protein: CATSERDRWETQYF.

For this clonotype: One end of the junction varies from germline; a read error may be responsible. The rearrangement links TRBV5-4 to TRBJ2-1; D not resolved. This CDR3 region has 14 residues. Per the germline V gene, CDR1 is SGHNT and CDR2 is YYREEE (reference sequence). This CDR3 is CASSPSSSYKEQFF. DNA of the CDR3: TGTGCCAGCAGCCCCAGCAGCTCCTACAAGGAGCAGTTCTTC.

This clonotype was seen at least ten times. The CDR3 DNA is TGTGCCAGCAGCCAAGACCCCCAGGGGGACACTGAAGCTTTCTTT. This encodes CASSQDPQGDTEAFF. The rearrangement links TRBV4-2 to TRBJ1-1; 7 positions match TRBD1. There are 15 residues in the CDR3. Germline V CDR1 and CDR2: LGHNA, YNFKEQ. The V gene end was trimmed by 0 bases and the J gene end by 3 bases; junction bases not matched to a gene: 4.

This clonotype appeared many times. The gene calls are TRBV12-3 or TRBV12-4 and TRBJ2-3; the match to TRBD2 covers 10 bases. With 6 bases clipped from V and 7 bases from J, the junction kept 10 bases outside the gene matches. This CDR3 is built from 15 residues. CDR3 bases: TGTGCCAGCAGCCCTGGACTAGCGGTCGGCAATACGCAGTATTTT. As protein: CASSPGLAVGNTQYF.

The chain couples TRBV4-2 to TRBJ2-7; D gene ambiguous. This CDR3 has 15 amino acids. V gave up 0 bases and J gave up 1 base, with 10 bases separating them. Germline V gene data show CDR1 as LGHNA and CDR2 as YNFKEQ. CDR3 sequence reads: CASSQDRAVSYEQYF. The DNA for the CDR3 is TGTGCCAGCAGCCAAGATCGGGCGGTTTCCTACGAGCAGTACTTC.

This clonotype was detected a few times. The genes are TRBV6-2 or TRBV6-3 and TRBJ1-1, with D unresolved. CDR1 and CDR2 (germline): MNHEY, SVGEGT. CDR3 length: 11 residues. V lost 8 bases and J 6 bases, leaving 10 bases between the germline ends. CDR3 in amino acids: CASLFGAEAFF. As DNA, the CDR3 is TGTGCCAGCCTTTTCGGGGCTGAAGCTTTCTTT.

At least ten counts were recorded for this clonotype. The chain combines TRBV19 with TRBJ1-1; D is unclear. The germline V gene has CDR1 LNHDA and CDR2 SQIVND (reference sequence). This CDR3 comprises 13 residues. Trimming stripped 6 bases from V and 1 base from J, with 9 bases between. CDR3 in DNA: TGTGCCAGTAGGGTCATGACGAACACTGAAGCTTTCTTT. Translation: CASRVMTNTEAFF.

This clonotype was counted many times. The CDR3 DNA reads as TGTGCCAGTAGCCTTGGCTACGACACTACGAACACCGGGGAGCTGTTTTTT. Amino acids: CASSLGYDTTNTGELFF. The rearrangement links TRBV19 to TRBJ2-2; unclear D gene. The CDR3 contains 17 residues. Trimming left V 6 bases short and J 0 bases short, with 17 bases between. The germline gives CDR1 LNHDA, CDR2 SQIVND (reference sequence).

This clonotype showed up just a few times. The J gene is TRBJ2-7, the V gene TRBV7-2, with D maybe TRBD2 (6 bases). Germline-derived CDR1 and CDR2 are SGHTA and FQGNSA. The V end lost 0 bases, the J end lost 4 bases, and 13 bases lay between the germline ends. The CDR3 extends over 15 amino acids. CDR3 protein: CASSLAGWAGYEQYF. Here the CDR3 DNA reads TGTGCCAGCAGCTTAGCGGGTTGGGCGGGGTACGAGCAGTACTTC. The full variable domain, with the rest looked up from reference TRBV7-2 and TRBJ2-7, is GAGVSQSPSNKVTEKGKDVELRCDPISGHTALYWYRQSLGQGLEFLIYFQGNSAPDKSGLPSDRFSAERTGGSVSTLTIQRTQQEDSAVYLCASSLAGWAGYEQYFGPGTRLTVT.

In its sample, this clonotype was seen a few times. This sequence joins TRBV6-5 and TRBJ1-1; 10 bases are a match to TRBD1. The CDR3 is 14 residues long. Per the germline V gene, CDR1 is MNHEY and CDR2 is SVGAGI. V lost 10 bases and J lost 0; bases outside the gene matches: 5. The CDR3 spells CATRQGALNTEAFF. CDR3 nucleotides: TGTGCCACGAGACAGGGGGCTTTGAACACTGAAGCTTTCTTT.

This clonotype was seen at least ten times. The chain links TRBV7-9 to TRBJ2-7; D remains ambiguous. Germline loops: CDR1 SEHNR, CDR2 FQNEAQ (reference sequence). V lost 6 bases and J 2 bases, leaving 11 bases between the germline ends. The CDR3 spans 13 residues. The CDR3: CASSWYLTYEQYF. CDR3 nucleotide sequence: TGTGCCAGCAGTTGGTACCTGACCTACGAGCAGTACTTC.

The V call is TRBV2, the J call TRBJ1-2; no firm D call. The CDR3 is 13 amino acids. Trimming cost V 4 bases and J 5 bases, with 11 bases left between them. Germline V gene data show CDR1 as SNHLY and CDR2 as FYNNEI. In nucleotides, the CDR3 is TGTGCCAGCAGTGGACGAGGGCTATATGGCTACACCTTC. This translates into CASSGRGLYGYTF.

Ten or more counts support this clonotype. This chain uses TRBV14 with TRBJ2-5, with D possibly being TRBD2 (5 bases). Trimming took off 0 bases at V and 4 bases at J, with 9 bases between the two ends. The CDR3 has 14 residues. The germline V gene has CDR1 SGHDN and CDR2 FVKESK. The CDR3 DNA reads TGTGCCAGCAGCCAAGATCTAGCCCCAGAGACCCAGTACTTC. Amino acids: CASSQDLAPETQYF.

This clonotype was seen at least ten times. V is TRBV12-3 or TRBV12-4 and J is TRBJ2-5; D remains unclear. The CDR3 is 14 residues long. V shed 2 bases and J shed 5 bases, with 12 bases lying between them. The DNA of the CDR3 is TGTGCCAGCAGTTTACTCCCGGCGGTTGAGACCCAGTACTTC. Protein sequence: CASSLLPAVETQYF.

Here the CDR3 DNA reads TGTGCCAGTACCAGGGACAGGGATCAGCCCCAGCATTTT. This sequence encodes CASTRDRDQPQHF. The chain combines TRBV19 with TRBJ1-5; 9 bases are a match to TRBD1. The germline V gene encodes CDR1 LNHDA and CDR2 SQIVND (reference sequence). V shed 7 bases, J shed 5 bases, and the junction held 3 bases outside the gene matches. This CDR3 contains 13 residues.

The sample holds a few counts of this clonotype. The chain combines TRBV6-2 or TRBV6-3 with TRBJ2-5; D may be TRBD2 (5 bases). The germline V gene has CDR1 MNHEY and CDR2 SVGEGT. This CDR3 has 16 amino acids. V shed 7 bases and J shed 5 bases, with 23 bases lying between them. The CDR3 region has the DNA TGTGCCAGCACGAGAGGCCCAACTAGTCGGGCTGAGACCCAGTACTTC. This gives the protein CASTRGPTSRAETQYF.

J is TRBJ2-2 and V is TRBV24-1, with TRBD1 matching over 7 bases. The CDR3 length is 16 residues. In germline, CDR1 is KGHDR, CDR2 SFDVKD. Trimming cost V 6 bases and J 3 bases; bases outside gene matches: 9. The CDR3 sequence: CATSKGDRADTGELFF. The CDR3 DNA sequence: TGTGCCACCAGTAAGGGAGACAGGGCGGACACCGGGGAGCTGTTTTTT.

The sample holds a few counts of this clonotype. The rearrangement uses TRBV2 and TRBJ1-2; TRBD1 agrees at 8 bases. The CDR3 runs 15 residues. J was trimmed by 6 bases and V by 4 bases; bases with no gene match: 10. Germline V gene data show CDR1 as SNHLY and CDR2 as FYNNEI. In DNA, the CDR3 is TGTGCCAGCAGTGCCCGAGACAGGGGAAGGCATGGCTACACCTTC. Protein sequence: CASSARDRGRHGYTF.

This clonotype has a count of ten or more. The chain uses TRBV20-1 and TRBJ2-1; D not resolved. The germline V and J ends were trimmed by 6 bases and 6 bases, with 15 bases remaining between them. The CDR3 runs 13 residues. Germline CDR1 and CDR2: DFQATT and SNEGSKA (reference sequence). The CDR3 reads CSAISLITNEQFF. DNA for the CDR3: TGCAGTGCCATCAGCCTAATTACCAATGAGCAGTTCTTC.

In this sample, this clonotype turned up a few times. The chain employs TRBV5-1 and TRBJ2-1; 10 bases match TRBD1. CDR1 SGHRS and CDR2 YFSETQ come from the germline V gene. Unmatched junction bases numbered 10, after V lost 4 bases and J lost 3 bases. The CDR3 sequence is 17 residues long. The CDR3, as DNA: TGCGCCAGCAGCCCTTCAACCGGGACAGGGGTCTACAATGAGCAGTTCTTC. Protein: CASSPSTGTGVYNEQFF.

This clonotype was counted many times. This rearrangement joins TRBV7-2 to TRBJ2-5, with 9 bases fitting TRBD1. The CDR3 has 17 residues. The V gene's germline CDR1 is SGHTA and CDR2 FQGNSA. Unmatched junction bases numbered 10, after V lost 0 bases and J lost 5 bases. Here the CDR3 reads CASSLATGGASLETQYF. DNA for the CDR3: TGTGCCAGCAGCTTAGCGACAGGGGGGGCCTCTTTGGAGACCCAGTACTTC.

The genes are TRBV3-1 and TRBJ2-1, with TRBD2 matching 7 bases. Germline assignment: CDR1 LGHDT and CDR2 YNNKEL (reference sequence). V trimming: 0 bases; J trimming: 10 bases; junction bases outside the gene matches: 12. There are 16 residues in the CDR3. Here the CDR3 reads CASSQDPGGGLEEQFF. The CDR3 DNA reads TGTGCCAGCAGCCAAGATCCCGGCGGGGGACTGGAAGAGCAGTTCTTC.

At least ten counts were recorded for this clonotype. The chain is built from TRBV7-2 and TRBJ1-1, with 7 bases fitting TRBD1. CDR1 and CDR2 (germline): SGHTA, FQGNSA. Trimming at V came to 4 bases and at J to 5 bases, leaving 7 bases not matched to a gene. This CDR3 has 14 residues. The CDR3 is CASSSQGRRTEAFF. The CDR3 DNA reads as TGTGCCAGCAGCTCACAGGGGAGGAGGACTGAAGCTTTCTTT.